This TCR beta chain is from a study of graft-versus-host responses after intestinal transplantation. Whole-study results and caveats: Some GvH clones were seen earlier in gut or blood, suggesting intestinal origin.

Here immunoSEQ multiplex PCR was the method, and the copy in TCRdb shows in-frame clones only, minus some. In the table there are fewer than 50,000 clones, roughly 83% of which are singletons. Germline V lookup: CDR1 MDHEN, CDR2 SYDVKM. The CDR3 length is 16 residues. Trimming cost V 4 bases and J 0 bases, with 16 bases left between them. Comment on this clone: Antigen unknown.

Material: unstimulated CD4+ T cells sorted from spleen or lymph node cells, obtained before transplant. The source is a human donor who was the organ donor for an intestinal transplant. The V gene is TRBV28, the J gene TRBJ2-7, with D perhaps TRBD2 (5 bases). The CDR3 region has the DNA TGTGCCAGCAGTTCGGGGATTCAGGACTTCTCCTACGAGCAGTACTTC. It is translated as CASSSGIQDFSYEQYF.